This T cell receptor (beta chain) derives from a study of control samples from healthy donors and cancer patients. TCRdb's copy holds only in-frame clones and misses some; the assay was immunoSEQ multiplex PCR. Its table records some 190,000 clones. CDR1 is LNHDA, CDR2 SQIVND, per germline (reference sequence). V shed 7 bases and J shed 1 base, with 4 bases lying between them. The CDR3 has 11 amino acids. The TCR originated in a woman in her 30s in good health. The sequenced material came from blood. This chain connects TRBV19 to TRBJ1-1; D ambiguous. The CDR3 reads CASKTNTEAFF. In DNA form, the CDR3 reads TGTGCCAGTAAAACGAACACTGAAGCTTTCTTT.